The 22 T cell receptor beta chains below were found in one sample sequenced in a study of blood T cell repertoires in COVID-19. Assay: immunoSEQ multiplex PCR; the TCRdb copy retains only in-frame clones and omits some. The sample has about 200,000 clones; around 85% are singletons. Material for sequencing was peripheral blood. The receptors were gathered from an elderly woman with acute or convalescent COVID-19.

The chain joins TRBV24-1 to TRBJ1-1; TRBD1 aligns across 7 bases. The CDR3 totals 15 residues. Germline CDR1 KGHDR, CDR2 SFDVKD. J was trimmed by 4 bases and V by 3 bases; bases with no gene match: 7. DNA of the CDR3: TGTGCCACCAGTGATCCCAACAGGGGAGTCACTGAAGCTTTCTTT. Protein sequence: CATSDPNRGVTEAFF.

This chain's CDR3 is CASSQVAGSYEQYF. DNA of the CDR3: TGTGCCAGCAGCCAAGTTGCGGGAAGCTACGAGCAGTACTTC. The chain employs TRBV3-1 (or the pseudogene TRBV3-2) and TRBJ2-7; a weak D match, TRBD2 (6 bases). Deletions cut 1 base from V and 3 bases from J, with 10 bases between. The germline CDR1 and CDR2 sequences are LGHDT and YNNKEL (reference sequence). This CDR3 is built from 14 residues.

This clone was detected only once. V and J are TRBV6-5 and TRBJ2-1, with a tentative D call TRBD2 (7 bases). Deletions cut 7 bases from V and 4 bases from J, with 11 bases between. Germline loops: CDR1 MNHEY, CDR2 SVGAGI. This CDR3 region has 13 residues. This chain's CDR3 is CASKGGAYNEQFF. The CDR3 nucleotides are TGTGCCAGCAAAGGGGGGGCTTACAATGAGCAGTTCTTC.

The chain combines TRBV7-8 with TRBJ2-4, with 13 bases lining up with TRBD2. The V and J ends lost 5 bases and 15 bases, in that order; junction bases with no gene match: 4. CDR1 and CDR2 from the germline V gene are SGHVS and FQNEAQ. The CDR3 spans 12 residues. CDR3 amino acids: CASSPGTSGAYF. The CDR3 bases are TGTGCCAGCAGCCCAGGGACTAGCGGGGCGTACTTC.

The gene calls are TRBV4-2 and TRBJ2-2; D perhaps matches TRBD2 (7 bases). The CDR3 loop spans 15 amino acids. With 4 bases removed from V and 4 bases from J, the gap between germline ends came to 13 bases. Germline V gene lookup returns CDR1 LGHNA and CDR2 YNFKEQ. The CDR3 DNA is TGTGCCAGCAGCCCGCACAGGGAGGGCACCGGGGAGCTGTTTTTT. Its protein is CASSPHREGTGELFF.

This clone was recorded many times. This chain uses TRBV7-2 with TRBJ1-3; maybe TRBD1 (6 bases). Germline CDR1 and CDR2: SGHTA and FQGNSA. V gave up 4 bases and J gave up 4 bases, with 17 bases separating them. CDR3 length: 16 amino acids. The CDR3 here is CASSSQGFERGNTIYF. As DNA, the CDR3 is TGTGCCAGCAGCTCACAGGGATTCGAGCGCGGAAACACCATATATTTT.

V gene TRBV29-1 combines with J gene TRBJ2-2; weak D call: TRBD2 (7 bases). Germline CDR1 is SQVTM and CDR2 is ANQGSEA. The V end was cut by 0 bases, the J end by 1 base, with 27 bases between. CDR3 length equals 21 residues. The CDR3 coding sequence is TGCAGCGTTGAAGACTCCACGGGGGGCGCCTTCCTTTTTTTGAACACCGGGGAGCTGTTTTTT. This sequence encodes CSVEDSTGGAFLFLNTGELFF.

V usage is TRBV18 and J usage is TRBJ1-5, with D perhaps TRBD1 (6 bases). V was clipped by 1 base and J by 7 bases, with 8 bases between them. CDR1 is KGHSH and CDR2 is LQKENI in the germline V gene. CDR3 length: 13 amino acids. The CDR3 loop reads CASSPQGEQPQHF. For the CDR3, the DNA is TGTGCCAGCTCACCACAGGGGGAGCAGCCCCAGCATTTT.

The chain employs TRBV5-6 and TRBJ1-2, with D tentatively TRBD1 (6 bases). The V end lost 8 bases, the J end lost 8 bases, and 19 bases lay between the germline ends. The germline CDR1 and CDR2 sequences are SGHDT and YYEEEE. The CDR3 has 13 residues. The CDR3 nucleotides are TGTGCCAGGACCCATTGGGGGCTGGGCGGCTACACCTTC. This gives the protein CARTHWGLGGYTF.

This rearrangement joins TRBV5-1 to TRBJ2-7, with 9 bases identical to TRBD1. CDR3 length: 14 residues. The J segment lost 4 bases and the V segment lost 2 bases, leaving 4 bases of the junction unmatched. The germline V gene encodes CDR1 SGHRS and CDR2 YFSETQ. The CDR3 is CASSLGTGLYEQYF. CDR3 coding DNA: TGCGCCAGCAGCTTAGGGACAGGGCTTTACGAGCAGTACTTC.

The rearrangement joins TRBV5-1 to TRBJ1-1, with D tentatively TRBD1 (5 bases). The germline V and J ends were trimmed by 0 bases and 1 base, with 13 bases remaining between them. Germline loops: CDR1 SGHRS, CDR2 YFSETQ. The CDR3 length is 16 residues. In DNA form, the CDR3 reads TGCGCCAGCAGCTTGGTTGGGAGGGGTAAGAACACTGAAGCTTTCTTT. This codes for CASSLVGRGKNTEAFF.

DNA of the CDR3: TGTGCCATCAGTGAACCGGGACAGACCCAAGAGACCCAGTACTTC. This sequence encodes CAISEPGQTQETQYF. The chain couples TRBV10-3 to TRBJ2-5; 7 bases fit TRBD1. The germline CDR1 and CDR2 sequences are ENHRY and SYGVKD. J lost 1 base, V lost 3 bases, and 5 bases had no gene match. The CDR3 loop spans 15 amino acids.

Ten or more counts support this clone. The rearrangement joins TRBV2 to TRBJ2-7, with 10 positions matching TRBD2. CDR1 is SNHLY, CDR2 FYNNEI, per germline. This CDR3 has 16 residues. V shed 0 bases and J 3 bases; nucleotides not matched to a gene: 5. The CDR3 nucleotides read TGTGCCAGCAGTGAAGCGCGTAGCGGGAGGTTCTACGAGCAGTACTTC. Encoded protein: CASSEARSGRFYEQYF.

The genes are TRBV19 and TRBJ2-7; D might be TRBD1 (7 bases). Germline CDR1 LNHDA, CDR2 SQIVND (reference sequence). CDR3 length: 15 amino acids. Trimming stripped 3 bases from V and 4 bases from J, with 16 bases between. CDR3 in amino acids: CASSIGGGAGYEQYF. The CDR3 DNA follows: TGTGCCAGTAGTATTGGAGGGGGCGCGGGGTACGAGCAGTACTTC.

The V gene is TRBV6-5, the J gene TRBJ1-6; D is uncertain. This CDR3 contains 15 residues. V was trimmed by 10 bases and J by 7 bases, leaving 20 bases between them. Per germline, CDR1 MNHEY and CDR2 SVGAGI. CDR3 sequence (DNA): TGTGCCACCACTACCCCCTCGGGGAGCAATTCACCCCTCCACTTT. This gives the protein CATTTPSGSNSPLHF.

This clone came up a few times. The V call is TRBV20-1, the J call TRBJ1-5; D may be TRBD1 (5 bases). Germline CDR1 reads DFQATT; CDR2 reads SNEGSKA (reference sequence). The V end lost 3 bases, the J end lost 6 bases, and 12 bases lay between the germline ends. This CDR3 contains 13 residues. DNA for the CDR3: TGCAGTGCTAGTTTCTCCGGGGGTCAGCCCCAGCATTTT. It encodes CSASFSGGQPQHF.

The chain's CDR3 is CASRYGSLYEQYF. CDR3 nucleotide sequence: TGTGCCAGCAGGTACGGGAGTTTGTACGAGCAGTACTTC. The rearrangement joins TRBV27 to TRBJ2-7; possibly TRBD2 for D (6 bases). The germline V gene encodes CDR1 MNHEY and CDR2 SMNVEV (reference sequence). The CDR3 covers 13 residues. Trimming left V 6 bases short and J 4 bases short, with 13 bases between.

This clone was picked up a small number of times. V usage is TRBV7-9 and J usage is TRBJ1-4; 10 bases match TRBD1. This CDR3 contains 19 residues. Germline V gene sequence: CDR1 SEHNR, CDR2 FQNEAQ (reference sequence). J lost 3 bases, V lost 5 bases, and 15 bases had no gene match. Here the CDR3 DNA reads TGTGCCAGCAGCCCCCTAATCCGGGACAGGGGTAAAGCTAATGAAAAACTGTTTTTT. This translates into CASSPLIRDRGKANEKLFF.

This clone has only one observation. The chain links TRBV5-5 to TRBJ2-2; 8 bases line up with TRBD1. In germline, CDR1 is SGHKS, CDR2 YYEKEE (reference sequence). The CDR3 is 14 residues long. V lost 1 base, J lost 7 bases, and 3 bases stayed unmatched. The CDR3 region has the DNA TGTGCCAGCAGCTTGCAGGGGGCGGGCGGGGAGCTGTTTTTT. It translates to CASSLQGAGGELFF.

V and J are TRBV2 and TRBJ2-3; 7 bases agree with TRBD2. The CDR3 is 14 amino acids. Germline CDR1 and CDR2: SNHLY and FYNNEI. Germline trimming cut 3 bases from V and 1 base from J; bases unmatched to any gene: 1. The CDR3 region has the DNA TGTGCCAGCAGTGACACTAGCGGCACAGATACGCAGTATTTT. As protein: CASSDTSGTDTQYF.

The chain links TRBV10-3 to TRBJ2-1; 11 nucleotides line up with TRBD1. Germline assignment: CDR1 ENHRY and CDR2 SYGVKD. This CDR3 spans 16 amino acids. The J segment lost 1 base and the V segment lost 4 bases, leaving 3 bases of the junction unmatched. CDR3 nucleotides: TGTGCCATCAGTGGGACAGGGGGCAGATCCTACAATGAGCAGTTCTTC. Its protein product is CAISGTGGRSYNEQFF.

This chain joins TRBV19 and TRBJ2-1; 8 nucleotides line up with TRBD1. The CDR3 contains 14 residues. J gave up 14 bases and V 3 bases, and 12 bases lay outside the gene matches. CDR1 LNHDA and CDR2 SQIVND come from the germline V gene (reference sequence). The CDR3 DNA follows: TGTGCCAGTAGTATTTCCGCGGCGACAGGGGAGGAGTTCTTC. Its protein product is CASSISAATGEEFF. Filled out from reference TRBV19 and TRBJ2-1, the complete variable domain reads DGGITQSPKYLFRKEGQNVTLSCEQNLNHDAMYWYRQDPGQGLRLIYYSQIVNDFQKGDIAEGYSVSREKKESFPLTVTSAQKNPTAFYLCASSISAATGEEFFGPGTRLTVL.